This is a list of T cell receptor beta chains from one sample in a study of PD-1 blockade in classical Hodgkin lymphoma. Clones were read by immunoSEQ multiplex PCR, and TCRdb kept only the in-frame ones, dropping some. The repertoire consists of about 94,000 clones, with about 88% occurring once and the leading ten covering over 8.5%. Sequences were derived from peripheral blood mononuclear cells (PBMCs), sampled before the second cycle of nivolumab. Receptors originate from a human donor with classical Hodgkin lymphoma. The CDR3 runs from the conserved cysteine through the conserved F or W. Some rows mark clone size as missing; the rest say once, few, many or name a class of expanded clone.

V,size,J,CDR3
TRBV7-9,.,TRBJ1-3,CASSPTPGQGYPGNTIYF
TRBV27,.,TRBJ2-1,CASSLIPLAGGRGNEQFF
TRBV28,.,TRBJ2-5,CASSSPPDQETQYF
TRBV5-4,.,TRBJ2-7,CASSLVGQGVSYEQYF
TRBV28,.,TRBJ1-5,CASSLPQGSLWGQPQHF
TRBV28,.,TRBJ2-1,CASSIGREGWNEQFF
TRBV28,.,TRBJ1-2,CASRTSGQPYGYTF
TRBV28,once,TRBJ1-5,CASSLWDRSNQPQHF
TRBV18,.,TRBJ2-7,CASSPTRDFLTYEQYF
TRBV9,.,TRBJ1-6,CASSVAGQTNNSPLHF
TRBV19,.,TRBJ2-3,CASSIEARGDTQYF
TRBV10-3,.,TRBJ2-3,CAISGEGASDTQYF
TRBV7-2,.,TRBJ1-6,CASRGTGERSPLHF
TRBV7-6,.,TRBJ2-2,CASSSTERGANTGELFF
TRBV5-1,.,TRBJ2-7,CASSLGVTSGSNEQYF
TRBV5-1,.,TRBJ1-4,CASSLAPKGADEKLFF
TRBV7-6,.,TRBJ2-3,CASSLADTDTQYF
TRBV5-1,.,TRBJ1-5,CASSPGDAANQPQHF
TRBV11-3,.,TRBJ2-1,CASSLGAGSEQFF
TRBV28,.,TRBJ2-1,CASSFGTSGNSYNEQFF
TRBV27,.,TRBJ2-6,CASSIRQYLSGANVLTF
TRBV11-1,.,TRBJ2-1,CASSLVAGGGNEQFF
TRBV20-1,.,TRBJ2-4,CSARSQNIQYF
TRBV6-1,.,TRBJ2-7,CASSPGTSGTYEQYF
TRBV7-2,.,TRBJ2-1,CASRWKRGTSGSSYNEQFF
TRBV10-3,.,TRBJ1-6,CAIGTDYNSPLHF
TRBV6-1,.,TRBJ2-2,CASISSGTNTGELFF
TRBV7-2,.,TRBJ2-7,CASSSSDMTYEQYF
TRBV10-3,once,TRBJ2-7,CAISGTGQATGEQYF
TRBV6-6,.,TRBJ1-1,CASSYPEVNTEAFF
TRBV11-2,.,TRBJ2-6,CASSPPPSGAGANVLTF
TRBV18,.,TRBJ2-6,CASSPIRDPNPSGANVLTF
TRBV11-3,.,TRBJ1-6,CASSLTGTGNSPLHF
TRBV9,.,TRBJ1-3,CASSANTGHLGNTIYF
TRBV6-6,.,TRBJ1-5,CASSYGGVNQPQHF
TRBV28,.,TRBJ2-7,CASSLTGESYEQYF
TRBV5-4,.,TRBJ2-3,CASRQAPGQSTDTQYF
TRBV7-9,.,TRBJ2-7,CASSPNSGYEQYF
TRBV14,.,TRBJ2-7,CASSQVSGVGEQYF
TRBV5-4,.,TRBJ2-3,CASSFGSTDTQYF
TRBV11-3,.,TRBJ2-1,CASSLHGGANEQFF
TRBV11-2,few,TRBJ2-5,CASSFSSGGPGETQYF
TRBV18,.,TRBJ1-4,CASSPTFGQGDEKLFF
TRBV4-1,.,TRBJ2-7,CASSQRTGGYEQYF
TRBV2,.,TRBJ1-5,CASSEAYSNQPQHF